The 14 T cell receptor beta chains given below trace back to one sample, sequenced in a study of T-cell memory formation after mild COVID-19. TCRdb reprocessed the 5' RACE reads with MiXCR, giving one entry per CDR3 protein. The sample has hundreds of thousands of distinct CDR3 sequences, about a sixth seen once. The specimen sequenced was PBMCs or a T cell subset sorted from them (not recorded which). The source is a man younger than 30 who had mild COVID-19 (a few samples of this study predate the infection). Cell type and time point are not known.

The V and J genes are TRBV7-2 and TRBJ2-5; possible D gene TRBD2, 7 bases. V shed 1 base and J shed 7 bases, with 19 bases lying between them. Germline CDR1 reads SGHTA; CDR2 reads FQGNSA. This CDR3 region has 16 residues. CDR3: CASSLEGVGGPGTQYF. Here the CDR3 DNA reads TGTGCCAGCAGCTTAGAGGGAGTGGGGGGGCCAGGGACCCAGTACTTC.

The CDR3 coding sequence is TGTGCCAGCAGCCAAGATCTAGCGACTAGCACAGATACGCAGTATTTT. This encodes CASSQDLATSTDTQYF. The rearrangement links TRBV3-1 to TRBJ2-3, with D maybe TRBD2 (6 bases). Trimming cost V 0 bases and J 0 bases, with 10 bases left between them. The CDR3 spans 16 residues. The germline V gene encodes CDR1 LGHDT and CDR2 YNNKEL (reference sequence).

There are many counts of this clonotype. The genes are TRBV5-1 and TRBJ1-1; no reliable D call. The CDR3 is made up of 13 amino acids. Trimming took 0 bases from V and 5 from J, leaving 8 bases between them. The germline V gene encodes CDR1 SGHRS and CDR2 YFSETQ. Here the CDR3 DNA reads TGCGCCAGCAGCTTGGATTCGGGTACTGAAGCTTTCTTT. The encoded protein is CASSLDSGTEAFF.

The chain uses TRBV5-1 and TRBJ2-3; 7 bases are a match to TRBD1. Trimming removed 2 bases from V and 5 bases from J; junction bases left unmatched: 5. Germline CDR1 is SGHRS and CDR2 is YFSETQ. The CDR3 is 14 amino acids. The CDR3, as DNA: TGCGCCAGCAGCTTTCAGGGGGATAGAGATACGCAGTATTTT. Translating gives CASSFQGDRDTQYF.

This clonotype was counted only a few times. The V and J genes are TRBV28 and TRBJ1-6; 7 nucleotides match TRBD1. The CDR3 sequence is 15 residues long. The V segment lost 4 bases and the J segment 7 bases; nucleotides outside the gene matches: 7. In germline, CDR1 is MDHEN, CDR2 SYDVKM. As DNA, the CDR3 is TGTGCCAGCAGTTCGGAGGGGGCTGGCAATTCACCCCTCCACTTT. Its protein is CASSSEGAGNSPLHF.

This clonotype was picked up many times. The gene calls are TRBV5-1 and TRBJ2-3; D perhaps matches TRBD2 (5 bases). The germline CDR1 and CDR2 sequences are SGHRS and YFSETQ. The CDR3 contains 12 residues. Trimming took 4 bases from V and 4 from J, leaving 7 bases between them. For the CDR3, the DNA is TGCGCCAGCAGCCGAGGGTCAGATACGCAGTATTTT. Its protein product is CASSRGSDTQYF.

The chain carries TRBV5-5 and TRBJ2-3; 11 nucleotides align to TRBD2. CDR3 length equals 16 residues. In germline, CDR1 is SGHKS, CDR2 YYEKEE (reference sequence). With V trimmed by 4 bases and J by 4 bases, 8 bases remained unmatched. DNA of the CDR3: TGTGCCAGCAGCCCTATCCTAGCGGGGGGACCAGATACGCAGTATTTT. This translates into CASSPILAGGPDTQYF.

Only a few counts were recorded for this clonotype. This chain uses TRBV12-3 or TRBV12-4 with TRBJ1-4; no definite D call. Trimming removed 3 bases at V and 8 bases at J, with 10 bases between. This CDR3 is built from 13 residues. CDR3 coding DNA: TGTGCCAGCAGTTTTGACGGGTACGAAAAACTGTTTTTT. It specifies CASSFDGYEKLFF.

In its sample, this clonotype was seen many times. This rearrangement joins TRBV12-3 or TRBV12-4 to TRBJ1-6, with TRBD1 identical over 8 bases. The CDR3 spans 16 residues. V shed 3 bases and J 3 bases; nucleotides not matched to a gene: 4. The CDR3: CASSLGTGFYNSPLHF. CDR3 nucleotide sequence: TGTGCCAGCAGTTTGGGGACAGGCTTCTATAATTCACCCCTCCACTTT.

The chain employs TRBV27 and TRBJ2-2, with D possibly being TRBD1 or TRBD2 (5 bases each). CDR3 length: 15 amino acids. Germline V gives CDR1 MNHEY, CDR2 SMNVEV (reference sequence). The germline V and J ends were trimmed by 4 bases and 4 bases, with 13 bases remaining between them. The CDR3, as DNA: TGTGCCAGCAGTTATTTCGGGGCGCGCACCGGGGAGCTGTTTTTT. Amino acid sequence: CASSYFGARTGELFF.

The chain couples TRBV4-3 to TRBJ2-3; D possibly corresponds to TRBD2 (5 bases). Trimming took off 2 bases at V and 1 base at J, with 10 bases between the two ends. Germline V gene data show CDR1 as LGHNA and CDR2 as YSLEER. The CDR3 length is 15 residues. CDR3 residues: CASSQRWGGTDTQYF. The CDR3 nucleotides read TGCGCCAGCAGCCAACGGTGGGGAGGCACAGATACGCAGTATTTT.

This clonotype was seen more than once but under ten times. The J gene is TRBJ2-5, the V gene TRBV24-1; 13 bases fit TRBD2. Trimming at V came to 5 bases and at J to 2 bases, leaving 7 bases not matched to a gene. Germline CDR1 is KGHDR and CDR2 is SFDVKD. The CDR3 is made up of 17 amino acids. In DNA, the CDR3 is TGTGCCACCAGTGGCCGGGGACTAGCGGGGATACAAGAGACCCAGTACTTC. It encodes CATSGRGLAGIQETQYF.

This clonotype was seen many times. V gene TRBV9 combines with J gene TRBJ2-5; no reliable D call. V lost 3 bases and J 2 bases, leaving 11 bases between the germline ends. Germline V lookup: CDR1 SGDLS, CDR2 YYNGEE. The CDR3 sequence is 14 residues long. The CDR3 bases are TGTGCCAGCAGCGCCCGCTATGGGCAAGAGACCCAGTACTTC. Its translation is CASSARYGQETQYF.

This clonotype was seen a handful of times. J is TRBJ2-5 and V is TRBV29-1; D possibly corresponds to TRBD1 (5 bases). The V gene's germline CDR1 is SQVTM and CDR2 ANQGSEA. The CDR3 extends over 12 amino acids. V was cut by 4 bases and J by 5 bases, with 11 bases left in between. DNA of the CDR3: TGCAGCGTTGTTCCCAGGGCGGAGACCCAGTACTTC. Encoded protein: CSVVPRAETQYF.